The T cell receptor (beta chain) described here comes from a study of blood T cell repertoires in COVID-19. At the level of the study: Whether acute or convalescent, the COVID-19 samples came from the United States, Italy and Spain. T cells, B-cell-depleted T cells, or PBMCs provided the cDNA or gDNA that served as material.

CDR1 and CDR2 (germline): SNHLY, FYNNEI. The CDR3 consists of 15 residues. J lost 6 bases, V lost 3 bases, and 7 bases had no gene match. Authors' data handling: Reference gene primer amplification gave estimated nucleated cell counts. Libraries were prepared by immunoSEQ multiplex PCR; TCRdb keeps only in-frame clonotypes and omits some of them. D and trimming come from the DNA, and the V and J calls and clone size come from that table. The repertoire has some 140,000 clones, around 80% of them found once; the top ten carry around 3.3%. The J gene is TRBJ1-5, the V gene TRBV2; 8 positions agree with TRBD1. The origin of this receptor is a man aged 55 to 70 with acute or convalescent COVID-19. The sample comprised peripheral blood. In DNA form, the CDR3 reads TGTGCCAGCAGTGATTCGCAGGGGGCGGGTCAGCCCCAGCATTTT. It yields the protein CASSDSQGAGQPQHF.